This T cell receptor beta chain was obtained from a study of shared T cell receptors in the human thymus. Assay used: immunoSEQ multiplex PCR; TCRdb lists only in-frame clones, some missing. The sample yields some 760,000 clones, 70% to 90% seen once. This CDR3 spans 18 amino acids. From germline, CDR1 is SGHDN and CDR2 FVKESK. Trimming took 0 bases from V and 6 from J, leaving 23 bases between them. This same sample was also taken into another study, of human thymus T cells. That report notes: V and J gene usage appeared biased in thymic and blood repertoires. Related work found strong thymic repertoire overlap between unrelated individuals.

The J gene is TRBJ1-1, the V gene TRBV14; a possible D gene is TRBD1 (6 bases). The sequenced material came from thymocytes. The TCR originated in a girl under two years old with a congenital heart defect. This CDR3 reads CASSQEGKFIQGSPEAFF. Here the CDR3 DNA reads TGTGCCAGCAGCCAAGAGGGCAAGTTTATACAGGGATCCCCTGAAGCTTTCTTT.